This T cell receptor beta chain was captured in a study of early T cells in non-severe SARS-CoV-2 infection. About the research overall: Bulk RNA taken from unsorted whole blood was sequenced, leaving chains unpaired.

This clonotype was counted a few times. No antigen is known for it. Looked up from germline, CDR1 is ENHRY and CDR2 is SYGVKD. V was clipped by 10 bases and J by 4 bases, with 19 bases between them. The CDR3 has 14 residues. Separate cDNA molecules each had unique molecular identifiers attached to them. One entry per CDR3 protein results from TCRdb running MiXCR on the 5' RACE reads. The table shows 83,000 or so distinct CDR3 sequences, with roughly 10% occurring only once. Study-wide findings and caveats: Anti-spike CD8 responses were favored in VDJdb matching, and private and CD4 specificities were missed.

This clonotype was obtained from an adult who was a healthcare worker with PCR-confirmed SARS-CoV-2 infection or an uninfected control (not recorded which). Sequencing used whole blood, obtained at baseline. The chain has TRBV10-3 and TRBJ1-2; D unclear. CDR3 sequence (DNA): TGTGCCACCGAGACGACGAGACGGGGCTATGGCTACACCTTC. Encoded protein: CATETTRRGYGYTF.